This T cell receptor (beta chain) originates from a study of spatial heterogeneity in lung cancer. Per the germline V gene, CDR1 is DFQATT and CDR2 is SNEGSKA (reference sequence). The CDR3 is 11 amino acids. V lost 1 base to trimming and J lost 6 bases, with 7 bases between them. Specified time point: blood at routine non-recurrence follow-up after resection. Each CDR3 protein gets one entry after TCRdb re-called the 5' RACE reads with MiXCR. Found here are about 19,000 distinct CDR3 sequences, less than 12% of them singletons; the top ten hold 36%. This clonotype was recorded many times. The chain uses TRBV20-1 and TRBJ2-7; D is uncertain. The sequencing here drew on PBMCs, taken at follow-up. The receptor comes from a female donor with early-stage non-small cell lung cancer. DNA of the CDR3: TGCAGTGCTAGAGCCACAGTCGAGCAGTACTTC. Translated, it gives CSARATVEQYF.